The 10 T cell receptor beta chains reported below all come from one sample, sequenced in a study of CD8+ T cells in alopecia areata. Treatment denoted: oral pan-JAK inhibitor, 5-10 mg twice daily. Extracted RNA was reverse transcribed into cDNA, the sequencing template. Here immunoSEQ multiplex PCR was the method, and the copy in TCRdb shows in-frame clones only, minus some. The sample has roughly 200,000 clones, around 43% seen once. Sequenced here: CD4+ T cells sorted from blood, sampled at roughly week 36, from a patient treated with tofacitinib. Source of these receptors: a human donor with alopecia areata.

The chain joins TRBV7-9 to TRBJ2-7; D ambiguous. V gave up 5 bases and J gave up 10 bases, with 3 bases separating them. This CDR3 comprises 8 residues. Germline-derived CDR1 and CDR2 are SEHNR and FQNEAQ (reference sequence). The CDR3 sequence: CASSPQYF. The CDR3 DNA reads TGTGCCAGCAGCCCCCAGTACTTC.

The sample holds a few counts of this clone. The chain uses TRBV25-1 and TRBJ1-2, with a tentative D call TRBD1 (6 bases). This CDR3 is built from 15 residues. CDR1 and CDR2 (germline): MGHDK, SYGVNS. The V and J ends lost 3 bases and 5 bases respectively, with 16 bases between them. The CDR3 sequence is CASSDPLGGRYGYTF. For the CDR3, the DNA is TGTGCCAGCAGTGATCCCCTCGGGGGCAGATATGGCTACACCTTC.

This sequence joins TRBV6-5 and TRBJ1-3; D remains unclear. V was cut by 7 bases and J by 2 bases, with 15 bases left in between. The germline CDR1 and CDR2 sequences are MNHEY and SVGAGI. The CDR3 contains 15 residues. The CDR3 coding sequence is TGTGCCAGCACCAAAAGACTCAGCGCTGGAAACACCATATATTTT. Translation: CASTKRLSAGNTIYF.

A single count supports this clone. The chain employs TRBV7-3 and TRBJ2-7; 7 bases are shared with TRBD2. V trimming: 2 bases; J trimming: 4 bases; junction bases outside the gene matches: 5. Germline CDR1 reads SGHTA; CDR2 reads FQGTGA. The CDR3 extends over 14 amino acids. DNA for the CDR3: TGTGCCAGCAGCTTAGGCGGGAGAGGGTACGAGCAGTACTTC. This codes for CASSLGGRGYEQYF.

V usage is TRBV27 and J usage is TRBJ2-6, with 7 nucleotides matching TRBD1. With 8 bases clipped from V and 4 bases from J, the junction kept 11 bases outside the gene matches. The CDR3 is made up of 16 amino acids. Germline V gene sequence: CDR1 MNHEY, CDR2 SMNVEV (reference sequence). The CDR3 reads CASAPDRMSGANVLTF. The CDR3 DNA reads as TGTGCCAGCGCGCCGGACAGGATGTCAGGGGCCAACGTCCTGACTTTC.

This clone showed up many times. The chain has TRBV14 and TRBJ2-5; 13 nucleotides line up with TRBD2. The CDR3 length is 18 residues. CDR1 and CDR2 (germline): SGHDN, FVKESK. The V segment lost 3 bases and the J segment 4 bases; nucleotides outside the gene matches: 11. CDR3 nucleotides: TGTGCCAGCAGCCATTCAACTAGCGGGAGGGCCAGTCGAGAGACCCAGTACTTC. Translation gives CASSHSTSGRASRETQYF.

The sample holds one count of this clone. The chain couples TRBV15 to TRBJ2-2; 9 bases are shared with TRBD2. This CDR3 comprises 20 residues. The V and J ends lost 2 bases and 0 bases, in that order; junction bases with no gene match: 13. Germline CDR1 LNHNV, CDR2 YYDKDF (reference sequence). The CDR3 here is CATSRRYGTSRSANTGELFF. The CDR3 DNA reads as TGTGCCACCAGCAGAAGGTACGGGACTAGCCGGAGCGCGAACACCGGGGAGCTGTTTTTT.

This chain links TRBV5-1 with TRBJ2-2, with 8 bases aligning to TRBD1. From germline, CDR1 is SGHRS and CDR2 YFSETQ. This CDR3 spans 15 amino acids. V shed 3 bases and J 4 bases; nucleotides not matched to a gene: 5. The CDR3 is CASSYGQGITGELFF. The CDR3 DNA sequence: TGCGCCAGCAGCTACGGACAGGGAATCACCGGGGAGCTGTTTTTT.

J is TRBJ1-2 and V is TRBV4-3; D is unresolved. The germline gives CDR1 LGHNA, CDR2 YSLEER. The length of the CDR3 is 15 residues. V was trimmed by 0 bases and J by 2 bases, leaving 10 bases between them. CDR3 in amino acids: CASSQDINGNYGYTF. CDR3 bases: TGCGCCAGCAGCCAAGACATCAATGGGAACTATGGCTACACCTTC.

The chain uses TRBV7-9 and TRBJ1-5, with TRBD1 as a possible D gene (5 bases). CDR3 size: 13 residues. In germline, CDR1 is SEHNR, CDR2 FQNEAQ (reference sequence). The V gene lost 5 bases and the J gene lost 9 bases, with 14 bases spanning the gap. DNA of the CDR3: TGTGCCAGCAGCACCATCCGGGACGGGCCCCAGCATTTT. It encodes CASSTIRDGPQHF.